The rows below give T cell receptor beta chains drawn from one sample of a study of T cells after yellow fever vaccination. TCRdb analysed the 5' RACE reads with MiXCR anew, one entry per CDR3 protein. The sample carries approximately 330,000 distinct CDR3 sequences, about 12% recorded once. The sample here was CD4+ T cells sorted from PBMCs, taken 15 days after the yellow fever booster vaccination. These receptors all come from a man aged 18 to 29 who received the YFV17D yellow fever vaccine. Both conserved end residues are part of each CDR3. The order of the fields is D gene, clone size, J gene, V gene, CDR3 protein, CDR3 DNA. D genes are given only for firm matches. Rows may omit the clone size; those that give it use once, few, many or a size class.

>NA|NA|TRBJ1-2|TRBV6-5
CASSLPRGRGYTF
TGTGCCAGCAGTCTCCCACGGGGACGGGGCTACACCTTC
>TRBD2|few|TRBJ2-7|TRBV6-2/TRBV6-3
CASRRAGQTYEQYF
TGTGCCAGCAGGAGAGCGGGGCAGACCTACGAGCAGTACTTC
>NA|many|TRBJ2-3|TRBV7-9
CASSPGPDTQYF
TGTGCCAGCAGTCCAGGACCAGATACGCAGTATTTT
>NA|few|TRBJ1-1|TRBV5-1
CASSPTAHSGTEAFF
TGCGCCAGCAGCCCCACGGCGCATTCAGGCACTGAAGCTTTCTTT
>TRBD1|NA|TRBJ1-1|TRBV20-1
CSPRFSVGTGGEAFF
TGCAGTCCTAGATTTTCCGTAGGGACAGGGGGTGAAGCTTTCTTT
>NA|NA|TRBJ1-5|TRBV7-2
CASTPQGNQPQHF
TGTGCCAGCACCCCACAGGGCAATCAGCCCCAGCATTTT
>NA|many|TRBJ1-1|TRBV5-1
CASSLVLNTEAFF
TGTGCCAGCAGCTTAGTCCTGAACACTGAAGCTTTCTTT
>TRBD2|NA|TRBJ2-3|TRBV4-3
CASSHIPSGGAHTQYF
TGCGCCAGCAGCCACATTCCTAGCGGGGGGGCTCATACGCAGTATTTT
>NA|few|TRBJ1-5|TRBV20-1
CSARLVPGYSNQPQHF
TGCAGTGCTAGACTCGTCCCAGGGTATAGCAATCAGCCCCAGCATTTT
>NA|once|TRBJ2-5|TRBV6-2/TRBV6-3
CASSYIETQYF
TGTGCCAGCAGTTACATTGAGACCCAGTACTTC
>TRBD2|many|TRBJ2-3|TRBV5-6
CASSLRTSGSTDTQYF
TGTGCCAGCAGCCTTAGGACTAGCGGGTCCACAGATACGCAGTATTTT
>NA|few|TRBJ1-1|TRBV2
CASRRRWGMNTEAFF
TGTGCCAGCAGACGGCGTTGGGGGATGAACACTGAAGCTTTCTTT
>TRBD2|NA|TRBJ2-2|TRBV6-6
CASSTAGGRGELFF
TGTGCCAGTTCCACGGCGGGGGGCCGGGGGGAGCTGTTTTTT
>NA|many|TRBJ2-3|TRBV4-3
CASSRRAASGTDTQYF
TGCGCCAGCAGCCGGCGGGCAGCCTCAGGCACAGATACGCAGTATTTT
>NA|NA|TRBJ2-7|TRBV7-2
CASSLPPGGSHYEQYF
TGTGCCAGCAGCTTACCCCCTGGGGGGTCCCACTACGAGCAGTACTTC
>NA|NA|TRBJ2-1|TRBV6-1
CASSQRHSYNEQFF
TGTGCCAGCAGCCAGCGGCACTCCTACAATGAGCAGTTCTTC
>NA|NA|TRBJ1-1|TRBV20-1
CSARRTGRTEAFF
TGCAGTGCCAGGAGAACAGGGCGGACTGAAGCTTTCTTT
>NA|few|TRBJ2-1|TRBV10-3
CAIRIPGTVYNEQFF
TGTGCCATCCGCATACCGGGTACGGTCTACAATGAGCAGTTCTTC
>TRBD2|few|TRBJ2-3|TRBV5-1
CASSKGLAGGKTDTQYF
TGCGCCAGCAGCAAAGGACTAGCGGGGGGCAAAACAGATACGCAGTATTTT
>NA|few|TRBJ2-2|TRBV4-3
CASSQDESLPGDGELFF
TGCGCCAGCAGCCAAGATGAGAGCCTTCCGGGAGATGGGGAGCTGTTTTTT
>TRBD1|few|TRBJ2-3|TRBV5-4
CASSRGQGITDTQYF
TGTGCCAGCAGCCGAGGACAGGGGATCACAGATACGCAGTATTTT
>TRBD2|NA|TRBJ2-1|TRBV6-5
CASALIAGGTNEQFF
TGTGCCAGCGCATTAATAGCGGGGGGGACGAATGAGCAGTTCTTC
>NA|many|TRBJ2-7|TRBV6-5
CASSPLGRVGSYEQYF
TGTGCCAGCAGCCCACTGGGCCGGGTAGGCTCCTACGAGCAGTACTTC
>TRBD1|NA|TRBJ1-6|TRBV7-6
CASRTGSSQYNSPLHF
TGTGCCAGCAGGACAGGGTCTTCACAGTATAATTCACCCCTCCACTTT
>TRBD1|NA|TRBJ2-7|TRBV12-3/TRBV12-4
CASSFGTGYYEQYF
TGTGCCAGCAGTTTCGGGACAGGGTACTACGAGCAGTACTTC
>NA|NA|TRBJ1-4|TRBV11-2
CASSLEGGREKLFF
TGTGCCAGCAGCTTAGAGGGCGGACGGGAAAAACTGTTTTTT
>TRBD2|few|TRBJ2-2|TRBV6-6
CASTGTRVTGELFF
TGTGCCAGCACGGGGACTAGAGTCACCGGGGAGCTGTTTTTT
>NA|NA|TRBJ2-7|TRBV7-2
CASSSLGGAGYEQYF
TGTGCCAGCAGCTCCTTAGGGGGGGCCGGGTACGAGCAGTACTTC